What follows are 26 T cell receptor beta chains derived from one specimen sequenced in a study of blood T cell repertoires in COVID-19. Assay used: immunoSEQ multiplex PCR; TCRdb lists only in-frame clones, some missing. The table lists 100,000 or so clones, about 87% of them singletons. Sequencing input: peripheral blood. All receptors come from a woman between 25 and 40 years old with acute or convalescent COVID-19.

The chain links TRBV4-1 to TRBJ1-3; 7 positions agree with TRBD1. Germline V gene data show CDR1 as MGHRA and CDR2 as YSYEKL. This CDR3 contains 15 residues. The V segment lost 1 base and the J segment 2 bases; nucleotides outside the gene matches: 2. The CDR3 sequence: CASSQGQGAGNTIYF. DNA for the CDR3: TGCGCCAGCAGCCAAGGTCAGGGGGCTGGAAACACCATATATTTT.

The CDR3 protein is CAWSSSQTNQPQHF. The CDR3 region has the DNA TGTGCCTGGTCCAGTAGTCAGACTAATCAGCCCCAGCATTTT. The rearrangement links TRBV30 to TRBJ1-5; no firm D call. This CDR3 has 14 residues. The V gene lost 5 bases and the J gene lost 4 bases, with 15 bases spanning the gap. Looked up from germline, CDR1 is GTSNPN and CDR2 is SVGIG (reference sequence).

The chain links TRBV19 to TRBJ1-2; weak D call: TRBD1 (6 bases). The CDR3 spans 14 residues. V was shortened by 1 base and J by 8 bases, with 14 bases between the two germline ends. CDR1 and CDR2 (germline): LNHDA, SQIVND (reference sequence). The CDR3 coding sequence is TGTGCCAGTAGTATAGCTGCAGGGGCGCGGGGCTACACCTTC. The encoded protein is CASSIAAGARGYTF.

This clone has only one observation. V and J are TRBV14 and TRBJ1-1, with a tentative D call TRBD1 (6 bases). The ends were cut back, 4 bases at V and 3 bases at J, with 9 bases in the middle. This CDR3 has 13 residues. The germline gives CDR1 SGHDN, CDR2 FVKESK. The CDR3 spells CASSLQGHTEAFF. The CDR3 DNA sequence: TGTGCCAGCAGCCTACAGGGACACACTGAAGCTTTCTTT. Full variable domain (remainder filled in from reference TRBV14 and TRBJ1-1): EAGVTQFPSHSVIEKGQTVTLRCDPISGHDNLYWYRRVMGKEIKFLLHFVKESKQDESGMPNNRFLAERTGGTYSTLKVQPAELEDSGVYFCASSLQGHTEAFFGQGTRLTVV.

The V gene is TRBV6-5, the J gene TRBJ1-4, with 9 bases matching TRBD1. Germline V CDR1 and CDR2: MNHEY, SVGAGI. The J segment lost 8 bases and the V segment lost 11 bases, leaving 12 bases of the junction unmatched. The CDR3 has 14 amino acids. The CDR3 DNA is TGTGCCGGGAGAAAACAGGGGGCTTTGGAAAAACTGTTTTTT. Its translation is CAGRKQGALEKLFF.

The chain is built from TRBV5-1 and TRBJ1-2, with D possibly being TRBD1 (5 bases). Germline V gene data show CDR1 as SGHRS and CDR2 as YFSETQ. There are 14 residues in the CDR3. Trimming pared 3 bases from V and 5 bases from J, leaving 14 bases between. The CDR3 sequence: CASSSEGRGYGYTF. Here the CDR3 DNA reads TGCGCCAGCAGCTCTGAGGGGCGGGGGTATGGCTACACCTTC. The variable domain in full, completed from reference TRBV5-1 and TRBJ1-2, reads KAGVTQTPRYLIKTRGQQVTLSCSPISGHRSVSWYQQTPGQGLQFLFEYFSETQRNKGNFPGRFSGRQFSNSRSEMNVSTLELGDSALYLCASSSEGRGYGYTFGSGTRLTVV.

This chain links TRBV29-1 with TRBJ2-7, with a weak D call TRBD1 (5 bases). The CDR3 has 14 residues. V gave up 5 bases and J gave up 0 bases, with 14 bases separating them. Germline V gene lookup returns CDR1 SQVTM and CDR2 ANQGSEA. CDR3 sequence (DNA): TGCAGCGTTTACTCTACAGGAGACTCCTACGAGCAGTACTTC. This gives the protein CSVYSTGDSYEQYF.

The chain employs TRBV5-4 and TRBJ1-1, with 7 positions matching TRBD1. Germline V gene sequence: CDR1 SGHNT, CDR2 YYREEE (reference sequence). J was trimmed by 4 bases and V by 3 bases; bases with no gene match: 9. The CDR3 is made up of 15 amino acids. CDR3 protein: CASSSKGARATEAFF. CDR3 in DNA: TGTGCCAGCAGCTCCAAGGGGGCGCGGGCCACTGAAGCTTTCTTT.

This clone was picked up one time. Just one base apart from a much larger clone, this may be a read error. The J gene is TRBJ1-1, the V gene TRBV24-1; the D gene is possibly TRBD1 (6 bases). The germline V and J ends were trimmed by 6 bases and 4 bases, with 14 bases remaining between them. This CDR3 is built from 14 residues. Per the germline V gene, CDR1 is KGHDR and CDR2 is SFDVKD. The CDR3 nucleotides read TGTGCCACCAGTAAAGGAGGGGGGGGCACTGAAGCTTTCTTT. It encodes CATSKGGGGTEAFF.

This chain joins TRBV7-3 and TRBJ2-2, with 7 bases matching TRBD2. The ends lost 5 bases at V and 1 base at J; junction bases unmatched: 4. This CDR3 comprises 15 residues. Germline lookup yields CDR1 SGHTA and CDR2 FQGTGA. The CDR3 bases are TGTGCCAGCAGCCCGACGGGGGGGAACACCGGGGAGCTGTTTTTT. It translates to CASSPTGGNTGELFF. Variable domain in full (rest from reference TRBV7-3 and TRBJ2-2): GAGVSQTPSNKVTEKGKYVELRCDPISGHTALYWYRQSLGQGPEFLIYFQGTGAADDSGLPNDRFFAVRPEGSVSTLKIQRTERGDSAVYLCASSPTGGNTGELFFGEGSRLTVL.

Only a few counts were recorded for this clone. The rearrangement links TRBV5-8 to TRBJ2-7; D is perhaps TRBD1 (6 bases). Deletions cut 5 bases from V and 3 bases from J, with 15 bases between. The CDR3 extends over 14 amino acids. Germline CDR1 and CDR2: SGHTS and YDEGEE. The CDR3 DNA reads as TGTGCCAGCAGGCCTGGACAGAGCATCTACGAGCAGTACTTC. Translation: CASRPGQSIYEQYF.

The chain employs TRBV7-9 and TRBJ1-5, with a tentative D call TRBD1 (5 bases). The V end lost 1 base, the J end lost 3 bases, and 10 bases lay between the germline ends. Germline V CDR1 and CDR2: SEHNR, FQNEAQ (reference sequence). This CDR3 is built from 15 residues. CDR3 DNA: TGTGCCAGCAGCTTAGGGAGGGGTGACAATCAGCCCCAGCATTTT. This sequence encodes CASSLGRGDNQPQHF. The full variable domain, completed using reference TRBV7-9 and TRBJ1-5, is DTGVSQNPRHKITKRGQNVTFRCDPISEHNRLYWYRQTLGQGPEFLTYFQNEAQLEKSRLLSDRFSAERPKGSFSTLEIQRTEQGDSAMYLCASSLGRGDNQPQHFGDGTRLSIL.

The chain uses TRBV11-2 and TRBJ2-3, with D perhaps TRBD2 (6 bases). CDR3 length: 16 residues. Germline CDR1 SGHAT, CDR2 FQNNGV. V shed 5 bases and J shed 6 bases, with 21 bases lying between them. The CDR3: CASSPQVGGVQDTQYF. CDR3 nucleotides: TGTGCCAGCAGCCCCCAAGTGGGCGGGGTCCAGGATACGCAGTATTTT.

The chain uses TRBV5-8 and TRBJ1-1; D is undetermined. Germline CDR1 is SGHTS and CDR2 is YDEGEE. The germline V and J ends were trimmed by 7 bases and 7 bases, with 14 bases remaining between them. This CDR3 comprises 12 residues. The CDR3 bases are TGTGCCAGCGGAGTTACACGTAATGAAGCTTTCTTT. Translated: CASGVTRNEAFF.

The chain couples TRBV18 to TRBJ2-3; TRBD2 is a possible D gene (5 bases). The V end lost 3 bases, the J end lost 2 bases, and 15 bases lay between the germline ends. CDR1 is KGHSH and CDR2 is LQKENI in the germline V gene. The CDR3 totals 16 residues. The CDR3 loop reads CASSPSSFSATDTQYF. The CDR3 coding sequence is TGTGCCAGCTCACCTTCTAGCTTTTCTGCCACAGATACGCAGTATTTT.

This clone has a single count. The CDR3, as DNA: TGTGCCAGCAGTTCTAGAGGCACTGAAGCTTTCTTT. Translated: CASSSRGTEAFF. The chain uses TRBV28 and TRBJ1-1; unclear D gene. The V end was cut by 4 bases, the J end by 4 bases, with 7 bases between. CDR3 size: 12 residues. Germline V gene data show CDR1 as MDHEN and CDR2 as SYDVKM.

The V call is TRBV6-5, the J call TRBJ1-1, with unresolved D. V gave up 7 bases and J gave up 9 bases, with 15 bases separating them. The CDR3 is 12 residues long. Germline V gene lookup returns CDR1 MNHEY and CDR2 SVGAGI. The CDR3 loop is CASIDEVRQAFF. The CDR3, as DNA: TGTGCCAGCATCGACGAGGTTAGGCAAGCTTTCTTT.

The chain employs TRBV6-5 and TRBJ2-7; D may be TRBD2 (5 bases). CDR3 length: 13 residues. Deletions cut 9 bases from V and 7 bases from J, with 19 bases between. Per the germline V gene, CDR1 is MNHEY and CDR2 is SVGAGI. In nucleotides, the CDR3 is TGTGCCAGTTTCCGGGCTGAGGGAGTTGAGCAGTACTTC. Encoded protein: CASFRAEGVEQYF.

V gene TRBV20-1 combines with J gene TRBJ2-7, with a possible D match to TRBD1 (6 bases). Germline-derived CDR1 and CDR2 are DFQATT and SNEGSKA (reference sequence). V lost 8 bases, J lost 2 bases, and 10 bases lay in between. The CDR3 has 11 amino acids. The CDR3 is CSPRGAYEQYF. The CDR3 DNA reads as TGCAGTCCCAGGGGAGCCTACGAGCAGTACTTC.

This clone was recorded once. This chain connects TRBV28 to TRBJ1-3, with D perhaps TRBD1 (5 bases). CDR1 MDHEN and CDR2 SYDVKM come from the germline V gene. The CDR3 sequence is 15 residues long. With 6 bases removed from V and 4 bases from J, the gap between germline ends came to 16 bases. The CDR3, as DNA: TGTGCCAGCAGCCAAAGGGGAAAGGAGGGAAACACCATATATTTT. Protein sequence: CASSQRGKEGNTIYF.

This chain uses TRBV9 with TRBJ2-3; possibly TRBD2 for D (6 bases). Per the germline V gene, CDR1 is SGDLS and CDR2 is YYNGEE. Trimming left V 0 bases short and J 5 bases short, with 10 bases between. The CDR3 is made up of 14 amino acids. The CDR3 here is CASSVEVGGDTQYF. The CDR3 bases are TGTGCCAGCAGCGTAGAGGTGGGGGGAGATACGCAGTATTTT.

This rearrangement joins TRBV24-1 to TRBJ2-7, with D unclear. V was pared by 2 bases and J by 3 bases, with 10 bases between. CDR3 length: 14 residues. In germline, CDR1 is KGHDR, CDR2 SFDVKD. CDR3: CATSDSQGDYEQYF. CDR3 nucleotides: TGTGCCACCAGTGATTCACAAGGAGACTACGAGCAGTACTTC.

This chain connects TRBV2 to TRBJ2-2, with D hard to call. Trimming shortened V by 7 bases and J by 4 bases, and 10 bases separated the two germline ends. Germline V gives CDR1 SNHLY, CDR2 FYNNEI. This CDR3 is 13 amino acids long. CDR3: CASTESSTGELFF. The DNA of the CDR3 is TGTGCCAGCACTGAGAGCTCCACCGGGGAGCTGTTTTTT.

V usage is TRBV7-9 and J usage is TRBJ1-1; no firm D call. Trimming took off 8 bases at V and 10 bases at J, with 14 bases between the two ends. The CDR3 totals 11 residues. Germline V gene lookup returns CDR1 SEHNR and CDR2 FQNEAQ (reference sequence). This chain's CDR3 is CASGRLEGAFF. DNA of the CDR3: TGTGCCAGCGGTCGCTTGGAGGGAGCTTTCTTT.

The chain has TRBV7-9 and TRBJ2-1, with a tentative D call TRBD1 (6 bases). V was cut by 3 bases and J by 10 bases, with 13 bases left in between. The CDR3 runs to 13 residues. Germline assignment: CDR1 SEHNR and CDR2 FQNEAQ (reference sequence). CDR3: CASSFNRVGEQFF. The CDR3 nucleotides are TGTGCCAGCAGCTTCAACAGGGTGGGCGAGCAGTTCTTC.

This chain joins TRBV10-3 and TRBJ2-7; 9 bases are a match to TRBD1. The germline gives CDR1 ENHRY, CDR2 SYGVKD. This CDR3 region has 14 residues. The V and J ends lost 8 bases and 2 bases, in that order; junction bases with no gene match: 7. CDR3 DNA sequence: TGTGCCATCGGGAGGGACAGGGAAGCCTACGAGCAGTACTTC. Its translation: CAIGRDREAYEQYF.